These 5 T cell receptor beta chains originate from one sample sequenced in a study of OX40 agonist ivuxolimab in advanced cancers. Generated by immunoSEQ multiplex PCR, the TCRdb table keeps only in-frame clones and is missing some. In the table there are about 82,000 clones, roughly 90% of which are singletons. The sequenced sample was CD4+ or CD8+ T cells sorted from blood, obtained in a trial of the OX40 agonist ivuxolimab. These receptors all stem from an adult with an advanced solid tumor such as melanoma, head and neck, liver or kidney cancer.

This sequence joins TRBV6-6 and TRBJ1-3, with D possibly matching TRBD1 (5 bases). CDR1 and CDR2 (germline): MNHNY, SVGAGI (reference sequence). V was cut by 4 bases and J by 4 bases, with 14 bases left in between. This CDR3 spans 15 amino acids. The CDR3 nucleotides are TGTGCCAGCAGTTTCCAGGGCCCGGAGGGAAACACCATATATTTT. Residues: CASSFQGPEGNTIYF.

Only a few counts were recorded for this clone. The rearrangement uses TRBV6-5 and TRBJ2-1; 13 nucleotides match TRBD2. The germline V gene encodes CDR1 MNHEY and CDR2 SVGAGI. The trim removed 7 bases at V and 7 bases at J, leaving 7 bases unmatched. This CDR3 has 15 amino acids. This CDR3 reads CASNKLAGGENEQFF. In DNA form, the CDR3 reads TGTGCCAGCAACAAACTAGCGGGAGGGGAAAATGAGCAGTTCTTC.

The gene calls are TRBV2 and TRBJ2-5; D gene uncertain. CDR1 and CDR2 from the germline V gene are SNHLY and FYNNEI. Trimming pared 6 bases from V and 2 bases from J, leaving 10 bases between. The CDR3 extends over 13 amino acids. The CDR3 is CASRRSPQETQYF. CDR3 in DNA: TGTGCCAGCAGGCGTAGCCCTCAAGAGACCCAGTACTTC.

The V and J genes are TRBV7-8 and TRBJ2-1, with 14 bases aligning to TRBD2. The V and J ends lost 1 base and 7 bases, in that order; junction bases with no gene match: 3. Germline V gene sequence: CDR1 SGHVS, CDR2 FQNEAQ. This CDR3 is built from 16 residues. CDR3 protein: CASSLGLAGGINEQFF. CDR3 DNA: TGTGCCAGCAGCTTAGGACTAGCGGGAGGGATAAATGAGCAGTTCTTC.

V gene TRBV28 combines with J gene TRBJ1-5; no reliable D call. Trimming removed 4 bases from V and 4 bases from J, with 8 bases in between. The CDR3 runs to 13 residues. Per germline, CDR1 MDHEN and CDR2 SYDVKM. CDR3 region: CASSYGINQPQHF. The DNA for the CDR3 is TGTGCCAGCAGTTACGGCATTAATCAGCCCCAGCATTTT.